The 22 T cell receptor beta chains below come from one sample, sequenced in a study of CD8 T cells in ankylosing spondylitis. TCRdb redid the calling of the 5' RACE reads with MiXCR, one entry per CDR3 protein. Seen here are 150,000 to 200,000 distinct CDR3 sequences, 25% to 35% observed once, and the top ten hold 6%. Sample: synovial fluid, either unsorted or a sorted T cell fraction (not recorded which). The origin of the receptors is a male donor with ankylosing spondylitis.

In this sample, this clonotype turned up a few times. The V and J genes are TRBV7-2 and TRBJ1-5; D remains ambiguous. CDR3 length: 13 residues. V lost 5 bases, J lost 2 bases, and 7 bases lay in between. Germline V gene lookup returns CDR1 SGHTA and CDR2 FQGNSA. DNA for the CDR3: TGTGCCAGCAGCCGTGATGGCAATCAGCCCCAGCATTTT. It specifies CASSRDGNQPQHF.

The chain links TRBV18 to TRBJ2-1; 9 bases fit TRBD2. The CDR3 runs 15 residues. The germline V gene encodes CDR1 KGHSH and CDR2 LQKENI. The V and J ends lost 2 bases and 5 bases, in that order; junction bases with no gene match: 4. CDR3 DNA: TGTGCCAGCTCACCATTAGCGGGGGTTGACAATGAGCAGTTCTTC. It encodes CASSPLAGVDNEQFF.

This clonotype came up many times. The V and J genes are TRBV9 and TRBJ2-1; TRBD2 aligns across 9 bases. Germline trimming cut 3 bases from V and 8 bases from J; bases unmatched to any gene: 12. The germline V gene encodes CDR1 SGDLS and CDR2 YYNGEE. The CDR3 length is 16 residues. The CDR3 region has the DNA TGTGCCAGCAGCGCGCGGGAGGGGGCAAAGGGAGATGAGCAGTTCTTC. Translating gives CASSAREGAKGDEQFF.

The table lists this clonotype with many counts. The V call is TRBV7-2, the J call TRBJ2-7, with TRBD2 identical over 10 bases. The trim removed 3 bases at V and 6 bases at J, leaving 5 bases unmatched. There are 14 residues in the CDR3. CDR1 is SGHTA, CDR2 FQGNSA, per germline. In nucleotides, the CDR3 is TGTGCCAGCAGCTTCTTCCAGCGGGAGGGCGAGCAGTACTTC. Amino acid sequence: CASSFFQREGEQYF.

A note on this clonotype: A read error may produce the germline difference seen at one junction end. The rearrangement joins TRBV7-7 to TRBJ1-1; perhaps TRBD1 as D (6 bases). This CDR3 comprises 16 residues. The V gene's germline CDR1 is SSHAT and CDR2 FNYEAQ (reference sequence). The CDR3: CASSLAGSGADTEAFF. The CDR3 bases are TGTGCTAGCAGCTTAGCAGGTTCAGGGGCCGACACTGAAGCTTTCTTT.

This clonotype was detected only a few times. V is TRBV20-1 and J is TRBJ1-3, with D possibly TRBD1 on 6 matching bases. The CDR3 extends over 11 amino acids. The germline V gene encodes CDR1 DFQATT and CDR2 SNEGSKA (reference sequence). V was clipped by 5 bases and J by 15 bases, with 17 bases between them. Here the CDR3 reads CSAGPGQTQYF. CDR3 DNA sequence: TGCAGTGCTGGGCCAGGACAGACCCAATATTTT.

The J gene is TRBJ2-7, the V gene TRBV18; possible D gene TRBD1, 5 bases. Deletions cut 4 bases from V and 4 bases from J, with 14 bases between. CDR3 length: 14 amino acids. The germline V gene has CDR1 KGHSH and CDR2 LQKENI. This CDR3 is CASSQGQAFYEQYF. DNA of the CDR3: TGTGCCAGCTCACAAGGACAAGCTTTTTACGAGCAGTACTTC.

This clonotype turned up a few times. The J gene is TRBJ2-3, the V gene TRBV15; the D is unclear. Trimming pared 2 bases from V and 3 bases from J, leaving 3 bases between. The germline V gene has CDR1 LNHNV and CDR2 YYDKDF (reference sequence). The CDR3 runs 12 residues. The CDR3 bases are TGTGCCACCAGCAGACAGACAGATACGCAGTATTTT. Translating gives CATSRQTDTQYF.

This clonotype was seen a few times. The gene calls are TRBV20-1 and TRBJ2-7, with a weak D call TRBD2 (5 bases). Germline CDR1 is DFQATT and CDR2 is SNEGSKA (reference sequence). CDR3 size: 13 residues. Between the trimmed V and J ends, which lost 7 bases and 2 bases, there was a span of 15 bases. CDR3 loop: CSGEDYQPYEQYF. CDR3 nucleotides: TGCAGTGGAGAAGACTACCAACCCTACGAGCAGTACTTC.

The chain uses TRBV7-9 and TRBJ2-1, with D perhaps TRBD2 (6 bases). V lost 1 base and J lost 3, with 10 bases in between. Germline CDR1 SEHNR, CDR2 FQNEAQ (reference sequence). The CDR3 runs to 15 residues. The CDR3 nucleotides read TGTGCCAGCAGCTTAGTCGGGGGTGGCTACAATGAGCAGTTCTTC. Protein product: CASSLVGGGYNEQFF.

The sample holds many counts of this clonotype. The rearrangement links TRBV7-3 to TRBJ2-1; D gene unclear. There are 14 residues in the CDR3. The V end was cut by 4 bases, the J end by 0 bases, with 7 bases between. Germline lookup yields CDR1 SGHTA and CDR2 FQGTGA. Here the CDR3 reads CASSSSSSYNEQFF. The DNA of the CDR3 is TGTGCCAGCAGCTCTTCGAGCTCCTACAATGAGCAGTTCTTC.

The chain links TRBV2 to TRBJ1-2; D not certain. Trimming stripped 2 bases from V and 8 bases from J, with 15 bases between. The CDR3 runs to 14 residues. The germline CDR1 and CDR2 sequences are SNHLY and FYNNEI. The CDR3 DNA reads as TGTGCCAGCAGTGAATCTGGGAAGGTGGGCGGCTACACCTTC. Its translation is CASSESGKVGGYTF.

V and J are TRBV9 and TRBJ2-5, with 7 bases matching TRBD2. The germline gives CDR1 SGDLS, CDR2 YYNGEE. The CDR3 sequence is 14 residues long. V lost 4 bases to trimming and J lost 2 bases; unmatched junction nucleotides: 5. Here the CDR3 DNA reads TGTGCCAGCAGCCCCCGGGGGGTTCAAGAGACCCAGTACTTC. This codes for CASSPRGVQETQYF.

This clonotype came up a few times. The rearrangement joins TRBV18 to TRBJ2-7, with 8 bases aligning to TRBD1. The CDR3 sequence is 14 residues long. V was pared by 3 bases and J by 9 bases, with 10 bases of the junction left unmatched. Germline V CDR1 and CDR2: KGHSH, LQKENI. The CDR3 protein is CASSPRDGGQGQYF. In nucleotides, the CDR3 is TGTGCCAGCTCACCCCGGGACGGAGGACAGGGGCAGTACTTC.

The V gene is TRBV12-3 or TRBV12-4, the J gene TRBJ2-7, with TRBD1 matching 7 bases. The CDR3 consists of 14 residues. J was trimmed by 7 bases and V by 0 bases; bases with no gene match: 6. CDR3 in DNA: TGTGCCAGCAGTTTAGCAGGGGGCTCTCTGGAGCAGTACTTC. Residues: CASSLAGGSLEQYF.

The CDR3 coding sequence is TGTGCCAGCTCACCGACAGTGAATAATGAAAAACTGTTTTTT. This gives the protein CASSPTVNNEKLFF. V gene TRBV18 combines with J gene TRBJ1-4; a weak D match, TRBD1 (5 bases). CDR3 length equals 14 residues. Per the germline V gene, CDR1 is KGHSH and CDR2 is LQKENI. Trimming removed 3 bases at V and 4 bases at J, with 9 bases between.

The genes are TRBV6-1 and TRBJ1-5; D might be TRBD1 (6 bases). The CDR3 has 16 residues. V dropped 1 base and J dropped 7 bases, with 17 bases sitting between them. Germline CDR1 and CDR2: MNHNS and SASEGT. The CDR3 DNA follows: TGTGCCAGCAGTGAAGTTTGGGGGCAGAGGGGGCAGCCCCAGCATTTT. This encodes CASSEVWGQRGQPQHF.

The chain joins TRBV7-3 to TRBJ1-2, with D possibly being TRBD1 (5 bases). CDR1 is SGHTA, CDR2 FQGTGA, per germline. The CDR3 has 14 amino acids. The V gene lost 5 bases and the J gene lost 4 bases, with 14 bases spanning the gap. The CDR3 DNA reads as TGTGCCAGCAGCCCAGACAGAGGCCCCTATGGCTACACCTTC. Amino acid sequence: CASSPDRGPYGYTF.

The genes are TRBV20-1 and TRBJ2-1; TRBD1 matches at 8 bases. CDR3 size: 17 residues. V was pared by 6 bases and J by 6 bases, with 19 bases of the junction left unmatched. Germline V lookup: CDR1 DFQATT, CDR2 SNEGSKA (reference sequence). The CDR3 coding sequence is TGCAGTGCCCCCCGGACAGGGCTGAGACTAGTGGTCAATGAGCAGTTCTTC. Translation: CSAPRTGLRLVVNEQFF.

This clonotype was counted at least ten times. The chain uses TRBV29-1 and TRBJ1-3, with D possibly TRBD1 on 5 matching bases. V lost 3 bases and J lost 0, with 9 bases in between. In germline, CDR1 is SQVTM, CDR2 ANQGSEA. This CDR3 region has 14 residues. The CDR3 bases are TGCAGCGTTGACGGGACGGTCTCTGGAAACACCATATATTTT. Translated: CSVDGTVSGNTIYF.

The chain carries TRBV15 and TRBJ2-1; 9 bases map to TRBD2. Unmatched junction bases numbered 6, after V lost 5 bases and J lost 7 bases. Germline CDR1 LNHNV, CDR2 YYDKDF (reference sequence). This CDR3 is 14 amino acids long. The chain's CDR3 is CATSGTSPRNEQFF. DNA for the CDR3: TGTGCCACCAGCGGGACTAGCCCTCGGAATGAGCAGTTCTTC.

In its sample, this clonotype was seen a few times. This rearrangement joins TRBV6-2 or TRBV6-3 to TRBJ1-1, with D possibly being TRBD1 (5 bases). The V end lost 3 bases, the J end lost 1 base, and 15 bases lay between the germline ends. Germline CDR1 is MNHEY and CDR2 is SVGEGT. The CDR3 has 16 amino acids. The CDR3 coding sequence is TGTGCCAGCAGTTATTGGCAGGGCAAGACGAACACTGAAGCTTTCTTT. It is translated as CASSYWQGKTNTEAFF.